The present TCR beta chain was sequenced within a study of blood T cell repertoires in COVID-19. Background on the study: The samples span acute and convalescent COVID-19 from the United States, Italy and Spain. PBMCs, B-cell-depleted T cells, or T cells provided the cDNA or gDNA that made up the material.

The sample holds one count of this clone. For recovered donors of Cohort 3, there were two negative PCRs, clearance, or symptom resolution. In the authors' workflow: Estimation of nucleated cell counts relied on the amplification of reference gene primers. Sequencing was performed with immunoSEQ multiplex PCR; in TCRdb, only in-frame clones are kept and a portion is missing. V and J calls and clone size are given by that table; D and trimming were obtained from the DNA. The sample yields 150,000 to 200,000 clones, 89% seen once. V lost 1 base, J lost 5 bases, and 7 bases lay in between. This CDR3 contains 13 residues. CDR1 is SGHAT and CDR2 is FQNNGV in the germline V gene.

The V call is TRBV11-2, the J call TRBJ2-3; D gene ambiguous. This clonotype was sampled from a woman under 30 who had recovered from COVID-19. Material: PBMCs or T cells enriched from blood (not recorded which). In nucleotides, the CDR3 is TGTGCCAGCAGCTTAGGCCTGAGAGATACGCAGTATTTT. Amino acid sequence: CASSLGLRDTQYF.